What follows describes a single TCR beta chain. The sample belongs to a study of blood T cell repertoires in COVID-19. As for the study in general: Collection of acute and convalescent COVID-19 samples took place in the United States, Italy and Spain. From T cells, B-cell-depleted T cells, or PBMCs came the material, which was cDNA or gDNA.

In the authors' workflow: Estimates of nucleated cell counts were drawn from the amplification of reference gene primers. Sequenced by immunoSEQ multiplex PCR; TCRdb stores in-frame clones only, minus some. That table gives V, J and clone size, and the DNA gave D and trimming. This table has roughly 200,000 clones, approximately 80% appearing once. The CDR3 contains 19 residues. V dropped 6 bases and J dropped 6; count of bases not matched to a gene: 23. Germline assignment: CDR1 MNHEY and CDR2 SVGEGT. Specimen: peripheral blood. The J gene is TRBJ2-4, the V gene TRBV6-2 or TRBV6-3, with 7 bases fitting TRBD1. The receptor comes from a man aged 50 to 59 who had recovered from COVID-19. CDR3 amino acids: CASSPFSFGKGASPNIQYF. The CDR3 DNA reads TGTGCCAGCAGCCCTTTTTCTTTTGGTAAGGGGGCGAGTCCAAACATTCAGTACTTC.